The rows below give T cell receptor beta chains drawn from one sample of a study of OX40 agonist ivuxolimab in advanced cancers. Generated by immunoSEQ multiplex PCR, the TCRdb table keeps only in-frame clones and is missing some. The data show approximately 82,000 clones, about nine tenths seen once. This material consisted of CD4+ or CD8+ T cells sorted from blood, taken in a trial of the OX40 agonist ivuxolimab. These receptors were taken from an adult with an advanced solid tumor such as melanoma, head and neck, liver or kidney cancer. The CDR3 runs from the conserved cysteine through the conserved F or W. A D gene is named only where the DNA matches it firmly. Where a row states a size, it is once, few, many or the class of an expanded clone; other rows omit it.

j_gene: TRBJ1-1
abundance: NA
v_gene: TRBV28
d_gene: NA
CDR3aa: CASQTGSEVTEAFF
CDR3nt: TGTGCCAGCCAGACCGGGTCGGAGGTCACTGAAGCTTTCTTT

j_gene: TRBJ1-2
abundance: NA
v_gene: TRBV7-9
d_gene: NA
CDR3aa: CASHKGEGYTF
CDR3nt: TGTGCCAGCCACAAAGGGGAGGGCTACACCTTC

j_gene: TRBJ1-3
abundance: NA
v_gene: TRBV5-1
d_gene: NA
CDR3aa: CASSFGEGTPGNTIYF
CDR3nt: TGCGCCAGCAGCTTCGGTGAGGGGACCCCTGGAAACACCATATATTTT

j_gene: TRBJ2-1
abundance: NA
v_gene: TRBV5-1
d_gene: TRBD2
CDR3aa: CASSPSGTSGSLNEQFF
CDR3nt: TGCGCCAGCAGCCCCTCCGGGACTAGCGGGAGCTTGAATGAGCAGTTCTTC

j_gene: TRBJ1-2
abundance: few
v_gene: TRBV2
d_gene: NA
CDR3aa: CASRVTGYGYTF
CDR3nt: TGTGCCAGCAGGGTAACAGGGTATGGCTACACCTTC

j_gene: TRBJ2-3
abundance: NA
v_gene: TRBV18
d_gene: NA
CDR3aa: CASSISAGNSDTQYF
CDR3nt: TGTGCCAGCTCAATTTCCGCGGGAAACTCGGATACGCAGTATTTT

j_gene: TRBJ2-3
abundance: NA
v_gene: TRBV2
d_gene: TRBD2
CDR3aa: CASRATPSGSVTQYF
CDR3nt: TGTGCCAGCAGAGCCACTCCTAGCGGGAGTGTCACGCAGTATTTT

j_gene: TRBJ2-1
abundance: NA
v_gene: TRBV7-8
d_gene: NA
CDR3aa: CASSFYPLGEEQFF
CDR3nt: TGTGCCAGCAGCTTTTACCCATTAGGGGAGGAGCAGTTCTTC

j_gene: TRBJ2-3
abundance: once
v_gene: TRBV18
d_gene: TRBD1
CDR3aa: CASSPPGQGGTDTQYF
CDR3nt: TGTGCCAGCTCACCACCGGGACAGGGAGGCACAGATACGCAGTATTTT

j_gene: TRBJ2-6
abundance: NA
v_gene: TRBV18
d_gene: NA
CDR3aa: CASSPQNSGANVLTF
CDR3nt: TGTGCCAGCTCACCGCAAAACTCTGGGGCCAACGTCCTGACTTTC

j_gene: TRBJ2-5
abundance: NA
v_gene: TRBV29-1
d_gene: NA
CDR3aa: CSVQQETQYF
CDR3nt: TGCAGCGTACAGCAAGAGACCCAGTACTTC

j_gene: TRBJ2-5
abundance: once
v_gene: TRBV27
d_gene: TRBD1
CDR3aa: CASSFGDRETQYF
CDR3nt: TGTGCCAGCAGTTTTGGGGACAGAGAGACCCAGTACTTC

j_gene: TRBJ2-3
abundance: NA
v_gene: TRBV11-3
d_gene: TRBD2
CDR3aa: CASSPPGLAGGADTQYF
CDR3nt: TGTGCCAGCAGCCCCCCGGGACTAGCGGGAGGTGCAGATACGCAGTATTTT

j_gene: TRBJ2-2
abundance: NA
v_gene: TRBV5-4
d_gene: NA
CDR3aa: CASSPTAGTNTGELFF
CDR3nt: TGTGCCAGCAGCCCAACAGCGGGGACAAACACCGGGGAGCTGTTTTTT

j_gene: TRBJ2-7
abundance: NA
v_gene: TRBV6-1
d_gene: TRBD1
CDR3aa: CASSGDRGREQYF
CDR3nt: TGTGCCAGCAGTGGGGACAGGGGGCGCGAGCAGTACTTC

j_gene: TRBJ1-2
abundance: NA
v_gene: TRBV30
d_gene: NA
CDR3aa: CAWSEGGFRGYTF
CDR3nt: TGTGCCTGGAGTGAGGGAGGTTTCCGGGGCTACACCTTC

j_gene: TRBJ2-3
abundance: NA
v_gene: TRBV28
d_gene: TRBD1
CDR3aa: CASTRTGNADTQYF
CDR3nt: TGTGCCAGCACCCGGACAGGAAATGCAGATACGCAGTATTTT

j_gene: TRBJ1-3
abundance: NA
v_gene: TRBV7-9
d_gene: TRBD1
CDR3aa: CASSLFGTGGSGNTIYF
CDR3nt: TGTGCCAGCAGCTTATTCGGGACAGGGGGCTCTGGAAACACCATATATTTT

j_gene: TRBJ1-4
abundance: few
v_gene: TRBV19
d_gene: TRBD1
CDR3aa: CASSFTQQQGANGEKLFF
CDR3nt: TGTGCCAGTAGTTTCACCCAACAACAGGGGGCTAATGGTGAAAAACTGTTTTTT

j_gene: TRBJ2-5
abundance: NA
v_gene: TRBV30
d_gene: NA
CDR3aa: CAWSPSAVPVGRETQYF
CDR3nt: TGTGCCTGGAGTCCTTCAGCAGTCCCTGTTGGGAGGGAGACCCAGTACTTC

j_gene: TRBJ2-7
abundance: NA
v_gene: TRBV28
d_gene: TRBD2
CDR3aa: CASSLAGGRYEQYF
CDR3nt: TGTGCCAGCAGTCTAGCGGGAGGGCGTTACGAGCAGTACTTC

j_gene: TRBJ2-5
abundance: NA
v_gene: TRBV11-2
d_gene: NA
CDR3aa: CASSLAGSGYQETQYF
CDR3nt: TGTGCCAGCAGCTTAGCCGGGTCGGGGTACCAAGAGACCCAGTACTTC

j_gene: TRBJ2-1
abundance: NA
v_gene: TRBV5-1
d_gene: NA
CDR3aa: CASSVGMRDNEQFF
CDR3nt: TGCGCCAGCAGCGTTGGTATGAGAGATAATGAGCAGTTCTTC

j_gene: TRBJ1-5
abundance: NA
v_gene: TRBV6-1
d_gene: NA
CDR3aa: CASQSYSNQPQHF
CDR3nt: TGTGCCAGCCAGAGTTATAGCAATCAGCCCCAGCATTTT

j_gene: TRBJ2-7
abundance: NA
v_gene: TRBV2
d_gene: TRBD2
CDR3aa: CASSIPGGRTPYEQYF
CDR3nt: TGTGCCAGCAGTATCCCCGGGGGGAGGACCCCCTACGAGCAGTACTTC

j_gene: TRBJ2-2
abundance: NA
v_gene: TRBV5-1
d_gene: TRBD2
CDR3aa: CASSLGLAGVTGELFF
CDR3nt: TGCGCCAGCAGCTTGGGACTAGCGGGAGTAACCGGGGAGCTGTTTTTT